The entry that follows covers one T cell receptor (beta chain) sequence. The specificity of this receptor is unknown. No much larger clonotype is one base removed from it; base qualities were not supplied. Library generation was performed with the immunoSEQ multiplex PCR assay. Sourced from immuneACCESS, this table was stored by TCRdb with only in-frame sequences that have V and J called. A share of the clones is absent; for the studies checked, an unresolved V gene accounts for under half, and the remainder has no known explanation. The sample profile shows tens of thousands of clones; around nine tenths of them were found once. 0.87% of the sample is held by the ten biggest clonotypes. Inclusive of the bounding cysteine and phenylalanine, the CDR3 is 15 residues long. Only CDR3 DNA is held: 45 bases, read in frame from base 1. Per the germline V gene, SNHLY is the CDR1 and FYNNEI is the CDR2. Trimming removed 5 bases from V and 4 bases from J; the gene matches leave 7 bases unexplained.

The data originate from a study of radiotherapy plus CTLA-4 blockade in lung cancer (dated by TCRdb to the late 2010s). About the full investigation: Objective responses were observed in more than 15% of enrolled patients, and disease control was achieved in approximately 30%. Study-wide conclusions, independent of this receptor: After treatment with radiotherapy and ipilimumab, TCR clones that originated in tumors expanded in peripheral blood. Increased serum interferon-beta after radiation, together with early dynamic changes in blood T cell clones, were reported to be the strongest predictors of response.

In this study, focal radiation therapy paired with CTLA-4 blockade (ipilimumab) was tested in patients who had chemo-refractory metastatic non-small-cell lung cancer. The chain employs TRBV2 and TRBJ2-1, with TRBD1 identical over 8 junction bases. This TCR was recovered from a human donor with non-small cell lung cancer who had stable disease on radiotherapy plus ipilimumab. The specimen was peripheral blood, collected from a patient treated with radiotherapy plus ipilimumab. The DNA sequence is given as TGTGCCAGCAGTTACGAACAGGGGGTATACAATGAGCAGTTCTTC. Translated, it gives CASSYEQGVYNEQFF.